The rows below give T cell receptor beta chains drawn from one sample of a study of cytomegalovirus exposure and HLA in healthy donors. Generated by immunoSEQ multiplex PCR, the TCRdb table keeps only in-frame clones and is missing some. The data include over 45,000 clones; the top ten clones carry about 2.1%. The sequencing sample was made of PBMCs. These receptor sequences come from a young woman in good health and CMV-seronegative. CDR3s include the opening cysteine and the closing phenylalanine or tryptophan. A D gene is named only where the DNA matches it firmly.

V: TRBV18
D: -
J: TRBJ1-2
CDR3: CASSPGTTAGGYTF
DNA: TGTGCCAGCTCACCAGGGACGACGGCGGGAGGCTACACCTTC

V: TRBV2
D: TRBD1
J: TRBJ1-1
CDR3: CASSGQGFAEAFF
DNA: TGTGCCAGCAGTGGACAGGGGTTCGCTGAAGCTTTCTTT

V: TRBV18
D: -
J: TRBJ2-4
CDR3: CASSPSGQIKNIQYF
DNA: TGTGCCAGCTCACCGAGCGGACAGATCAAAAACATTCAGTACTTC

V: TRBV19
D: TRBD1
J: TRBJ1-1
CDR3: CASSMTGGNTEAFF
DNA: TGTGCCAGTAGTATGACAGGGGGGAACACTGAAGCTTTCTTT

V: TRBV18
D: TRBD1
J: TRBJ1-4
CDR3: CASSPGTGEEKLFF
DNA: TGTGCCAGCTCTCCCGGGACAGGGGAGGAAAAACTGTTTTTT

V: TRBV20-1
D: -
J: TRBJ2-7
CDR3: CSLHHAYEQYF
DNA: TGCAGCTTACATCATGCCTACGAGCAGTACTTC

V: TRBV5-1
D: -
J: TRBJ2-5
CDR3: CASRWGHTQETQYF
DNA: TGCGCCAGCAGATGGGGACACACGCAAGAGACCCAGTACTTC

V: TRBV6-5
D: -
J: TRBJ1-2
CDR3: CASSYTPWGGDYGYTF
DNA: TGTGCCAGCAGTTACACACCTTGGGGGGGTGACTATGGCTACACCTTC

V: TRBV5-1
D: -
J: TRBJ1-1
CDR3: CASSLDSDGDPFF
DNA: TGCGCCAGCAGCTTGGACTCCGACGGAGATCCTTTCTTT

V: TRBV5-1
D: -
J: TRBJ1-2
CDR3: CASSWGEANYGYTF
DNA: TGCGCCAGCAGCTGGGGGGAAGCTAACTATGGCTACACCTTC

V: TRBV9
D: -
J: TRBJ2-3
CDR3: CASSVGWSPTDTQYF
DNA: TGTGCCAGCAGCGTAGGGTGGAGCCCCACAGATACGCAGTATTTT

V: TRBV5-1
D: -
J: TRBJ1-5
CDR3: CASSLGGRDQPQHF
DNA: TGCGCCAGCAGCTTGGGAGGGAGAGACCAGCCCCAGCATTTT

V: TRBV5-6
D: -
J: TRBJ2-1
CDR3: CASSLADGRAFQFF
DNA: TGTGCCAGCAGCTTGGCCGACGGGAGAGCGTTTCAGTTCTTC

V: TRBV25-1
D: -
J: TRBJ2-5
CDR3: CASSVPHAEGQETQYF
DNA: TGTGCCAGCAGTGTCCCCCACGCGGAGGGGCAAGAGACCCAGTACTTC

V: TRBV19
D: -
J: TRBJ2-5
CDR3: CASSISRAQETQYF
DNA: TGTGCCAGTAGTATAAGCAGGGCCCAAGAGACCCAGTACTTC

V: TRBV4-1
D: TRBD1
J: TRBJ2-5
CDR3: CASSLDRGLGETQYF
DNA: TGCGCCAGCAGCCTGGACAGGGGATTAGGGGAGACCCAGTACTTC

V: TRBV6-5
D: -
J: TRBJ1-2
CDR3: CASKSLDSYYGYTF
DNA: TGTGCCAGCAAGAGCCTCGACAGCTACTATGGCTACACCTTC

V: TRBV5-8
D: -
J: TRBJ2-7
CDR3: CASSFPGSYEQYF
DNA: TGTGCCAGCAGCTTCCCAGGATCCTACGAGCAGTACTTC

V: TRBV11-2
D: -
J: TRBJ2-7
CDR3: CASIRLNYEQYF
DNA: TGTGCCAGCATCCGACTGAACTACGAGCAGTACTTC

V: TRBV9
D: -
J: TRBJ2-2
CDR3: CASSVATAVSPGELFF
DNA: TGTGCCAGCAGCGTAGCTACGGCGGTTTCACCCGGGGAGCTGTTTTTT

V: TRBV7-7
D: -
J: TRBJ2-5
CDR3: CASSLGFSYQETQYF
DNA: TGTGCCAGCAGCTTAGGTTTCTCTTACCAAGAGACCCAGTACTTC

V: TRBV5-1
D: TRBD1
J: TRBJ2-7
CDR3: CASSLAPGTGEYEQYF
DNA: TGCGCCAGCAGCTTGGCTCCCGGGACAGGGGAGTACGAGCAGTACTTC

V: TRBV6-1
D: -
J: TRBJ2-2
CDR3: CAGTGLNTGELFF
DNA: TGTGCCGGTACAGGATTGAACACCGGGGAGCTGTTTTTT

V: TRBV15
D: TRBD1
J: TRBJ1-6
CDR3: CATSRGTGGGNSPLHF
DNA: TGTGCCACCAGCAGAGGGACAGGGGGTGGGAATTCACCCCTCCACTTT

V: TRBV5-1
D: -
J: TRBJ2-3
CDR3: CASSSTDTQYF
DNA: TGCGCCAGCAGCTCTACAGATACGCAGTATTTT

V: TRBV5-1
D: TRBD1
J: TRBJ2-1
CDR3: CASSLDGTGVGEQFF
DNA: TGCGCCAGCAGCTTGGATGGGACAGGGGTTGGTGAGCAGTTCTTC

V: TRBV5-1
D: -
J: TRBJ2-3
CDR3: CASSTPSDTQYF
DNA: TGCGCCAGCAGCACGCCTAGCGATACGCAGTATTTT

V: TRBV10-3
D: TRBD1
J: TRBJ1-5
CDR3: CAISEGQGANQPQHF
DNA: TGTGCCATCAGTGAAGGGCAGGGGGCCAATCAGCCCCAGCATTTT

V: TRBV2
D: -
J: TRBJ1-5
CDR3: CASSGPRRDGNQPQHF
DNA: TGTGCCAGCAGTGGCCCAAGGAGGGACGGAAATCAGCCCCAGCATTTT

V: TRBV7-2
D: -
J: TRBJ2-2
CDR3: CASSFFLNTGELFF
DNA: TGTGCCAGCAGCTTTTTCCTTAACACCGGGGAGCTGTTTTTT

V: TRBV4-2
D: TRBD2
J: TRBJ2-7
CDR3: CASSQRAGTSGSYEQYF
DNA: TGTGCCAGCAGCCAAAGAGCCGGGACTAGCGGCTCCTACGAGCAGTACTTC

V: TRBV4-1
D: -
J: TRBJ1-2
CDR3: CASSQEGNGGFGGYTF
DNA: TGCGCCAGCAGCCAAGAAGGGAACGGGGGGTTCGGGGGCTACACCTTC

V: TRBV4-2
D: -
J: TRBJ2-3
CDR3: CASSQDRVSTDTQYF
DNA: TGTGCCAGCAGCCAAGACCGGGTTAGCACAGATACGCAGTATTTT

V: TRBV20-1
D: -
J: TRBJ1-2
CDR3: CSAKTGYGYTF
DNA: TGCAGTGCTAAAACAGGGTACGGCTACACCTTC

V: TRBV19
D: TRBD1
J: TRBJ1-5
CDR3: CASSSDRGVGNQPQHF
DNA: TGTGCCAGTAGTTCGGACAGGGGTGTGGGCAATCAGCCCCAGCATTTT

V: TRBV19
D: TRBD1
J: TRBJ1-2
CDR3: CASSNRDRDGYTF
DNA: TGTGCCAGTAGTAACCGGGACAGGGATGGCTACACCTTC

V: TRBV2
D: TRBD2
J: TRBJ2-1
CDR3: CASSAKLAGNNEQFF
DNA: TGTGCCAGCAGTGCGAAACTAGCGGGGAACAATGAGCAGTTCTTC

V: TRBV11-3
D: TRBD1
J: TRBJ1-4
CDR3: CASSSPGQANEKLFF
DNA: TGTGCCAGCAGCTCCCCGGGACAGGCTAATGAAAAACTGTTTTTT

V: TRBV25-1
D: -
J: TRBJ1-6
CDR3: CASSSGGGLGNSPLHF
DNA: TGTGCCAGCAGCTCGGGAGGGGGGCTAGGTAATTCACCCCTCCACTTT

V: TRBV15
D: TRBD1
J: TRBJ1-2
CDR3: CATSRYRGGYTF
DNA: TGTGCCACCAGCAGGTACAGGGGTGGCTACACCTTC

V: TRBV19
D: -
J: TRBJ2-5
CDR3: CASSSRGETQYF
DNA: TGTGCCAGTAGTAGTCGAGGAGAGACCCAGTACTTC

V: TRBV13
D: -
J: TRBJ2-1
CDR3: CASSLIQGVGNEQFF
DNA: TGTGCCAGCAGCTTAATCCAGGGTGTAGGGAATGAGCAGTTCTTC

V: TRBV6-5
D: -
J: TRBJ1-6
CDR3: CASSYGGEDSPLHF
DNA: TGTGCCAGCAGTTACGGGGGGGAGGATTCACCCCTCCACTTT

V: TRBV5-1
D: TRBD1
J: TRBJ1-4
CDR3: CASSGMTGGREKLFF
DNA: TGCGCCAGCAGCGGGATGACAGGGGGCAGGGAAAAACTGTTTTTT

V: TRBV10-3
D: TRBD1
J: TRBJ2-7
CDR3: CATVGHEGQSRSYEQYF
DNA: TGTGCCACCGTCGGGCATGAGGGACAGTCCCGCTCCTACGAGCAGTACTTC

V: TRBV5-1
D: -
J: TRBJ2-3
CDR3: CASSLSQNRDTQYF
DNA: TGCGCCAGCAGCTTGTCTCAGAACCGAGATACGCAGTATTTT

V: TRBV19
D: TRBD1
J: TRBJ1-1
CDR3: CASRGDPDEAFF
DNA: TGTGCCAGCAGGGGGGACCCCGATGAAGCTTTCTTT

V: TRBV7-6
D: TRBD2
J: TRBJ2-7
CDR3: CASSIRTSGEVQYF
DNA: TGTGCCAGCAGCATAAGGACTAGCGGGGAAGTGCAGTACTTC

V: TRBV18
D: -
J: TRBJ1-6
CDR3: CASSPLGDDNSPLHF
DNA: TGTGCCAGCTCACCCCTGGGAGACGATAATTCACCCCTCCACTTT

V: TRBV28
D: -
J: TRBJ1-4
CDR3: CASSSPGVGEKLFF
DNA: TGTGCCAGCAGTTCCCCGGGGGTAGGGGAAAAACTGTTTTTT

V: TRBV4-2
D: -
J: TRBJ2-1
CDR3: CASSQAKRVSYNEQFF
DNA: TGTGCCAGCAGCCAGGCAAAGCGGGTTTCCTACAATGAGCAGTTCTTC

V: TRBV6-5
D: -
J: TRBJ2-3
CDR3: CASRPTHTTDTQYF
DNA: TGTGCCAGCAGACCGACTCATACCACAGATACGCAGTATTTT

V: TRBV30
D: TRBD2
J: TRBJ2-7
CDR3: CAWSSPGLAGTYEQYF
DNA: TGTGCCTGGAGTTCGCCGGGACTAGCGGGAACCTACGAGCAGTACTTC

V: TRBV5-6
D: -
J: TRBJ1-2
CDR3: CASQKRRDYGYTF
DNA: TGTGCCAGCCAAAAAAGGCGGGACTATGGCTACACCTTC